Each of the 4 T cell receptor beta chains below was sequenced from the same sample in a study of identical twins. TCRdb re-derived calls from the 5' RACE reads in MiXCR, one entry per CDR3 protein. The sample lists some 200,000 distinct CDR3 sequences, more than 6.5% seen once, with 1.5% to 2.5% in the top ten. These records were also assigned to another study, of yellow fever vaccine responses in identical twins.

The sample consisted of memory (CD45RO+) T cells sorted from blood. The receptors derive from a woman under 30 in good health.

The CDR3 DNA sequence: TGTGCCATCACTTCTGGGTCGGGCTCACCCCTCCACTTT. Its protein is CAITSGSGSPLHF. The genes are TRBV10-3 and TRBJ1-6; D unclear. The germline V gene encodes CDR1 ENHRY and CDR2 SYGVKD. Trimming cost V 7 bases and J 10 bases, with 14 bases left between them. CDR3 length: 13 amino acids.

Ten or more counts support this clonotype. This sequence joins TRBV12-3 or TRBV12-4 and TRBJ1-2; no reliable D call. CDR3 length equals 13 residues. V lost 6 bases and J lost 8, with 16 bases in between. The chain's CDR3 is CASSPDGERGYTF. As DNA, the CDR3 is TGTGCCAGCAGCCCAGACGGGGAGCGGGGCTACACCTTC.

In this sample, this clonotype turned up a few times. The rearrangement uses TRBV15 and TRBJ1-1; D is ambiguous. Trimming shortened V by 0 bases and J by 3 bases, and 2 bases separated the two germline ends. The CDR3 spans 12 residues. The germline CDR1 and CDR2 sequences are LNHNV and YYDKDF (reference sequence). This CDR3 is CATSRDHTEAFF. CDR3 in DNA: TGTGCCACCAGCAGAGATCACACTGAAGCTTTCTTT.

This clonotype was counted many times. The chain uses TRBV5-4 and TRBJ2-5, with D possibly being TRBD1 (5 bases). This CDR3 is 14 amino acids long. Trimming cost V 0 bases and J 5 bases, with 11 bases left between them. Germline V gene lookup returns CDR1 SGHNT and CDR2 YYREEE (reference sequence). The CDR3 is CASSLGSGLETQYF. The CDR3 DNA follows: TGTGCCAGCAGCTTGGGTTCAGGGCTTGAGACCCAGTACTTC.